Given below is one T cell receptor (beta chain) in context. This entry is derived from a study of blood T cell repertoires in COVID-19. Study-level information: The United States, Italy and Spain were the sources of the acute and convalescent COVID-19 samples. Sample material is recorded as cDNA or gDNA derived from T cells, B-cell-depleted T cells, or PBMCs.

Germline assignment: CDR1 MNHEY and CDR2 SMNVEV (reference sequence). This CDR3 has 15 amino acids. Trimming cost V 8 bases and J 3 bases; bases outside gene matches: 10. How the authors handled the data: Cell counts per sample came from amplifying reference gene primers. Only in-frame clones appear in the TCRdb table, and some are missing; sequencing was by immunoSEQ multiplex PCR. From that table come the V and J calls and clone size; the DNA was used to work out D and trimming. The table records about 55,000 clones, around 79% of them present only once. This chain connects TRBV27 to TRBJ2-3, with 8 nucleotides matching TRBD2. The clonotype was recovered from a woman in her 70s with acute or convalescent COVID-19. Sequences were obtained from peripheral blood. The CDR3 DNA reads TGTGCCAGCTCGGGGGGGCTGGTAGGGACAGATACGCAGTATTTT. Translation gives CASSGGLVGTDTQYF.